This is a list of T cell receptor beta chains from one sample in a study of blood T cells in healthy people across ages. TCRdb processed the 5' RACE reads anew with MiXCR; each CDR3 protein has one entry. The sample records some 760,000 distinct CDR3 sequences, approximately 25% being singletons. The sample also formed part of further work on T cells of mothers and their children.

Sample: blood. The receptors come from a boy younger than 18 in good health. Each CDR3 is given without its conserved first and last residue.

v_call,j_call,cdr3_aa
TRBV5-6,TRBJ2-1,ASSLTFFSSGRLAYNEQF
TRBV29-1,TRBJ2-5,SVGGVKGRETQY
TRBV12-3/TRBV12-4,TRBJ1-1,ASSRRTGNTEAF
TRBV4-3,TRBJ1-3,ASSQDRDMAGDTIY
TRBV24-1,-,ATSDTGTGINEQY
TRBV20-1,TRBJ1-4,SAKDAEGEKLF
TRBV5-6,TRBJ1-2,ASSFRPTNYGYT
TRBV5-1,TRBJ1-1,ASSLMPTQNTEAF
TRBV15,TRBJ2-1,ATSRGGYNEQF
TRBV7-3,TRBJ2-5,ASSLTGTGFQETQY
TRBV7-3,TRBJ2-7,ASSSLREGEQY
TRBV5-1,TRBJ2-1,ASSLYGTEQF
TRBV13,TRBJ1-1,ATGRRVTEAF
TRBV7-2,TRBJ2-2,ASSLFLAGELF
TRBV6-2/TRBV6-3,TRBJ2-3,ASSRTALDTQY
TRBV11-2,TRBJ2-1,ASSLGGTSRVGEQF
TRBV25-1,TRBJ2-7,ASSGVSGGEQY
TRBV19,TRBJ1-2,ASSPGTGMDGYT
TRBV7-9,TRBJ2-7,ASSSIWDSYEQY
TRBV12-3/TRBV12-4,TRBJ2-7,ASSFRANEQY
TRBV28,TRBJ2-7,ASRTSGRVYEQY
TRBV20-1,TRBJ2-5,SAKDFLNPQETQY
TRBV29-1,TRBJ2-5,SVATAAGETQY
TRBV7-8,TRBJ2-5,ASSLDSLETQY